The present entry profiles one T cell receptor beta chain with its context. This entry belongs to a study of blood T cell repertoires in COVID-19. Study information: The United States, Italy and Spain provided the acute and convalescent COVID-19 samples.

Assay: immunoSEQ multiplex PCR; the TCRdb copy retains only in-frame clones and omits some. The profile shows roughly 500,000 clones, about 91% of them singletons. The V gene end was trimmed by 4 bases and the J gene end by 9 bases; junction bases not matched to a gene: 10. Germline V gene lookup returns CDR1 LGHNT and CDR2 FRNRAP. The CDR3 loop spans 15 amino acids. The sample was peripheral blood. V usage is TRBV12-5 and J usage is TRBJ2-4; TRBD2 matches 9 bases. This sequence was found in a man aged 18 to 30 with COVID-19, enrolled during active disease. In nucleotides, the CDR3 is TGTGCTAGTGGTTCCCACCTTAGCGGGAGTGGCATTCAGTACTTC. This translates into CASGSHLSGSGIQYF.